These T cell receptor beta chains were read from a single sample in a study of CD8 T cells in Susac syndrome. TCRdb fed the immunoSEQ multiplex PCR reads into MiXCR, producing one record per CDR3 protein. The table includes 160,000 or so distinct CDR3 sequences, approximately 94% detected once. Sequencing was carried out using CD4+ T cells from PBMCs. The receptors stem from a human donor with Susac syndrome. Each CDR3 is given with its conserved first and last residue. Each record gives: V gene, CDR3 protein.

>TRBV5-6
CASSLGQGLAYEQYF
>TRBV12-3/TRBV12-4
CASSLFRGSYNEQFF
>TRBV3-1
CASSLSGLPEQYF
>TRBV18
CASSLDGYGYTF
>TRBV30
CAWRSGGLRYTEAFF
>TRBV6-6
CASSYVPGSGAQYF
>TRBV7-9
CASSPVAREVRNEQFF
>TRBV23-1
CASSQSLRPKEKLFF
>TRBV12-3/TRBV12-4
CASRPGLAAGAETQYF
>TRBV12-3/TRBV12-4
CASGEPGQDSYEQYF
>TRBV15
CATNPDRANYGYTF
>TRBV12-3/TRBV12-4
CASSYGQGIYGYTF
>TRBV5-6
CASSLSQQGGTEAFF
>TRBV7-2
CASSPLGGTVSYEQYF
>TRBV6-1
CASSIQPGQESETQYF
>TRBV20-1
CSARSPTRATDTQYF
>TRBV9
CASSNRTVLYGYTF
>TRBV5-4
CASSRTSDLSLETQYF
>TRBV6-5
CASSPGTTAGSPLHF
>TRBV6-5
CASRPRGNQPQHF
>TRBV7-9
CASSPRTVGTEAFF
>TRBV3-1
CASSLLGRANTEAFF
>TRBV3-1
CASSPAINEQFF
>TRBV25-1
CASSDNTGELFF
>TRBV30
CAWQRETKPSYEQYF
>TRBV4-3
CASSQRQGAYEQYF
>TRBV4-1
CASSQESALNYGYTF
>TRBV20-1
CSARDQGGVGEQYF
>TRBV25-1
CASSDPARRGGNEQFF
>TRBV18
CASSPYGSGDSYEQYF
>TRBV20-1
CSAGDSGPGKSGYTF
>TRBV7-2
CASSRDRGDTQYF
>TRBV7-3
CASSSSPRAVQPSGANVLTF
>TRBV29-1
CSVEGRGRDIQYF
>TRBV12-3/TRBV12-4
CASSLALWAEAFF
>TRBV6-1
CASRAGTSVGTQYF
>TRBV7-9
CASSPRGGTYNEQFF